These T cell receptor beta chains were read from a single sample in a study of T cell repertoires in cytomegalovirus infection. TCRdb re-called the reads with MiXCR, one entry per CDR3 protein. Found here are around 100,000 distinct CDR3 sequences, 16% of them singletons; the top ten hold more than 7%. The sample was PBMCs. These receptors were obtained from a human donor in good health (CMV status not recorded). Some clones in this sample may be carry-over from other donors' samples. The CDR3 runs from the conserved cysteine through the conserved F or W. A D gene is named only where the DNA matches it firmly. Clone size appears in some rows only: once, few, many, or a class for an expanded clone.

clone size	D gene	V gene	J gene	CDR3 protein	CDR3 DNA
many	NA	TRBV7-2	TRBJ2-1	CASSLDTDHEQFF	TGTGCCAGCAGCTTAGACACCGATCATGAGCAGTTCTTC
few	TRBD1	TRBV2	TRBJ1-1	CASNRGAKNTEAFF	TGTGCCAGCAACAGGGGAGCGAAGAACACTGAAGCTTTCTTT
NA	NA	TRBV7-2	TRBJ2-5	CASRREIQETQYF	TGTGCCAGCAGACGAGAAATCCAAGAGACCCAGTACTTC
few	NA	TRBV15	TRBJ2-1	CATSPGSYNEQFF	TGTGCCACCTCACCCGGGTCCTACAATGAGCAGTTCTTC
NA	NA	TRBV7-6	TRBJ2-7	CASSFGLTDLNYEQYF	TGTGCCAGCAGCTTCGGTCTGACGGACCTAAACTACGAGCAGTACTTC
NA	TRBD2	TRBV7-9	TRBJ2-1	CAISLAGQLNNEQFF	TGTGCCATCAGCTTAGCGGGCCAGCTAAACAATGAGCAGTTCTTC
many	NA	TRBV7-2	TRBJ1-1	CASSFVGWNTEAFF	TGTGCCAGCAGCTTTGTGGGGTGGAACACTGAAGCTTTCTTT
few	TRBD1	TRBV5-1	TRBJ2-7	CASSWDSNYEQYF	TGCGCCAGCAGCTGGGACAGTAACTACGAGCAGTACTTC
many	TRBD2	TRBV7-2	TRBJ2-5	CASSETSGEGETQYF	TGTGCCAGCAGCGAGACTAGCGGGGAAGGAGAGACCCAGTACTTC
NA	NA	TRBV2	TRBJ1-5	CASSEGVRQPQHF	TGTGCCAGCAGTGAGGGGGTGCGTCAGCCCCAGCATTTT
NA	NA	TRBV11-2	TRBJ2-3	CASRRPGADTQYF	TGTGCCAGCAGACGCCCAGGGGCAGATACGCAGTATTTT
NA	NA	TRBV7-9	TRBJ2-1	CASSLWAEREQFF	TGTGCCAGCAGCTTATGGGCGGAGAGGGAGCAGTTCTTC
NA	NA	TRBV7-9	TRBJ1-1	CASRRGDSNTEAFF	TGTGCCAGCAGACGGGGAGACTCGAACACTGAAGCTTTCTTT
few	NA	TRBV5-4	TRBJ2-5	CASKGRAVGTQYF	TGTGCCAGCAAGGGCAGGGCAGTGGGGACCCAGTACTTC
few	NA	TRBV2	TRBJ1-2	CASSEAMGYGYTF	TGTGCCAGCAGTGAAGCGATGGGGTATGGCTACACCTTC
many	NA	TRBV15	TRBJ1-5	CATSRDTAGRPPQHF	TGTGCCACCAGCAGAGATACGGCAGGAAGACCGCCCCAGCATTTT
few	NA	TRBV19	TRBJ1-5	CASSISPDSRNQPQHF	TGTGCCAGTAGTATATCACCGGACAGTCGCAATCAGCCCCAGCATTTT
few	TRBD2	TRBV7-9	TRBJ2-5	CASSLVSGGPFRKTQYF	TGTGCCAGCAGCTTAGTGAGCGGGGGCCCGTTTAGAAAGACCCAGTACTTC
few	TRBD1	TRBV7-9	TRBJ2-4	CASSSGQSNIQYF	TGTGCCAGCAGCTCGGGACAGTCAAACATTCAGTACTTC
many	NA	TRBV6-2/TRBV6-3	TRBJ1-1	CASSSASVNTEAFF	TGTGCCAGCAGTTCAGCCTCAGTGAACACTGAAGCTTTCTTT
many	TRBD1	TRBV5-4	TRBJ1-1	CASSSDRGRERTEAFF	TGTGCCAGCAGCTCTGACAGGGGGCGTGAGAGGACTGAAGCTTTCTTT
NA	TRBD2	TRBV25-1	TRBJ2-7	CASSASGGGYEQYF	TGTGCCAGCAGCGCTAGCGGGGGGGGCTACGAGCAGTACTTC
NA	NA	TRBV7-3	TRBJ1-3	CASSRNPGDTIYF	TGTGCCAGCAGCCGAAATCCTGGAGACACCATATATTTT
many	TRBD1	TRBV19	TRBJ2-6	CASAQGAGGANVLTF	TGTGCCAGCGCACAGGGGGCGGGTGGGGCCAACGTCCTGACTTTC
many	NA	TRBV29-1	TRBJ1-1	CSGRDGPEAFF	TGCAGCGGGCGGGACGGCCCTGAAGCTTTCTTT
NA	NA	TRBV4-2	TRBJ2-2	CASSQYWSGELFF	TGTGCCAGCAGCCAGTATTGGAGCGGGGAGCTGTTTTTT
few	NA	TRBV12-3/TRBV12-4	TRBJ2-5	CASSLSSAQGIQYF	TGTGCCAGCAGTCTCTCTAGCGCCCAGGGGATCCAGTACTTC
many	NA	TRBV15	TRBJ1-2	CATSSSQEGTFYGYTF	TGTGCCACCAGCAGTAGTCAGGAGGGAACCTTCTATGGCTACACCTTC
many	NA	TRBV7-6	TRBJ1-5	CASSYTQDQPQHF	TGTGCCAGCAGTTATACACAGGATCAGCCCCAGCATTTT
many	TRBD2	TRBV7-2	TRBJ2-5	CASSPLGVLAGGIQETQYF	TGTGCCAGCAGCCCACTGGGGGTGCTAGCGGGGGGGATACAAGAGACCCAGTACTTC
NA	NA	TRBV28	TRBJ1-2	CASRPRNYGYTF	TGTGCCAGCAGACCCAGAAACTATGGCTACACCTTC
many	NA	TRBV7-2	TRBJ2-7	CASRGRRGSYEQYF	TGTGCCAGCAGGGGGAGGAGGGGAAGTTACGAGCAGTACTTC
few	NA	TRBV20-1	TRBJ1-1	CSAWAGTTNTEAFF	TGCAGTGCTTGGGCCGGGACAACCAACACTGAAGCTTTCTTT
NA	NA	TRBV7-2	TRBJ2-3	CASSLVYRADTQYF	TGTGCCAGCAGCTTAGTCTATAGGGCAGATACGCAGTATTTT
NA	NA	TRBV7-6	TRBJ2-1	CASSVLDSRLNEQFF	TGTGCCAGCAGCGTCCTGGACAGTCGGCTCAATGAGCAGTTCTTC
NA	NA	TRBV6-2/TRBV6-3	TRBJ2-6	CASSLIRSSGANVLTF	TGTGCCAGCAGCCTAATAAGGAGCTCTGGGGCCAACGTCCTGACTTTC
NA	NA	TRBV2	TRBJ2-4	CASATVDLAKNIQYF	TGTGCCAGCGCGACAGTCGATCTAGCCAAAAACATTCAGTACTTC
NA	TRBD1	TRBV29-1	TRBJ1-1	CSVGQGVVSEAFF	TGCAGCGTGGGGCAGGGGGTGGTCTCTGAAGCTTTCTTT
many	NA	TRBV7-8	TRBJ1-1	CASSLRGGEAFF	TGTGCCAGCAGCTTAAGGGGGGGAGAAGCTTTCTTT
few	TRBD2	TRBV20-1	TRBJ2-3	CSAAKTSGGAATDTQYF	TGCAGTGCTGCAAAAACTAGCGGGGGGGCCGCCACAGATACGCAGTATTTT
many	NA	TRBV6-2/TRBV6-3	TRBJ1-2	CASSWARTYGYTF	TGTGCCAGCAGTTGGGCCAGGACCTATGGCTACACCTTC